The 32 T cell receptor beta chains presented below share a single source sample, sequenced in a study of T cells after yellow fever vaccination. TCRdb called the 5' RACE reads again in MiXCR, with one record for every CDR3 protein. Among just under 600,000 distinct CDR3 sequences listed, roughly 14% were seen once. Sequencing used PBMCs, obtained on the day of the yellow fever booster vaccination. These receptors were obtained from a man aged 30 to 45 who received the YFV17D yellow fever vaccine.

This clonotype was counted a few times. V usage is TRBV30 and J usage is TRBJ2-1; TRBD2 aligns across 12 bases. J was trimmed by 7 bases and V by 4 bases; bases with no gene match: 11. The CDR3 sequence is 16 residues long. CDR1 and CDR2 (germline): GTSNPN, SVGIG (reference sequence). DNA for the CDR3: TGTGCCTGGACCAAACCACGACTAGCGGGAGTAAATGAGCAGTTCTTC. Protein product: CAWTKPRLAGVNEQFF.

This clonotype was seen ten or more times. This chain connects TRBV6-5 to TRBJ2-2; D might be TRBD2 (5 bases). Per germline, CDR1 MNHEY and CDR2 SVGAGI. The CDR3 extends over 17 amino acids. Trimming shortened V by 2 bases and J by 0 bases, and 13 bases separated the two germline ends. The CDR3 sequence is CASSYAGGFANTGELFF. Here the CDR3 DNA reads TGTGCCAGCAGTTACGCGGGCGGATTCGCGAACACCGGGGAGCTGTTTTTT.

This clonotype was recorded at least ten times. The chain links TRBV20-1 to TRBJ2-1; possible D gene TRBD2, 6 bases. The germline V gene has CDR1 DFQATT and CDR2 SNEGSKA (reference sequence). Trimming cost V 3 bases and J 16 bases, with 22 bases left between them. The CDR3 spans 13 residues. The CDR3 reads CSARNGRGKANFF. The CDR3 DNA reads TGCAGTGCTAGGAACGGGCGCGGGAAGGCCAATTTCTTC.

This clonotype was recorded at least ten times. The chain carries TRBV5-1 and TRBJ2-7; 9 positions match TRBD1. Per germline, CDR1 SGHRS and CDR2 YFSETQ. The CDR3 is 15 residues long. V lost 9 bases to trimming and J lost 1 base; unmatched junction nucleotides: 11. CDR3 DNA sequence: TGCGCCACCTCCCGAACCGGGACAGGGTCCTACGAGCAGTACTTC. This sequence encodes CATSRTGTGSYEQYF.

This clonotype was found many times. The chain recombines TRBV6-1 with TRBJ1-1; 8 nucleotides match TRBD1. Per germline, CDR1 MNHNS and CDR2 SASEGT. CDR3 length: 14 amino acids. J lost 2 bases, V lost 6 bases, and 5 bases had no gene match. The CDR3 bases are TGTGCCAGCAGGCCAGGGGGCTCTAACACTGAAGCTTTCTTT. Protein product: CASRPGGSNTEAFF.

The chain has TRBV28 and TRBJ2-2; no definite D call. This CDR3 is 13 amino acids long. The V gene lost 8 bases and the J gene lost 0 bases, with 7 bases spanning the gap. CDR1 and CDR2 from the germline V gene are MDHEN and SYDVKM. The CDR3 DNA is TGTGCCAGCGTTACTTCGAACACCGGGGAGCTGTTTTTT. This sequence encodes CASVTSNTGELFF.

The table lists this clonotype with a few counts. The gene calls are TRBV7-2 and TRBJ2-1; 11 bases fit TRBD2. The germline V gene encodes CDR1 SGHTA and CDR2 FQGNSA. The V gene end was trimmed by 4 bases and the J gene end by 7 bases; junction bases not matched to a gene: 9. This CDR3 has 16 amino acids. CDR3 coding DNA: TGTGCCAGCAGCTCCATAGCGGGAGGGATTTGGAATGAGCAGTTCTTC. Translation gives CASSSIAGGIWNEQFF.

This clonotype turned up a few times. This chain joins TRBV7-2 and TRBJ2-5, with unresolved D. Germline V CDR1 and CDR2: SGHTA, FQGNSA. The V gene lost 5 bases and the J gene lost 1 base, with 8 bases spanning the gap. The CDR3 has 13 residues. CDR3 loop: CASSKLPQETQYF. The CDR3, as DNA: TGTGCCAGCAGCAAGTTGCCCCAAGAGACCCAGTACTTC.

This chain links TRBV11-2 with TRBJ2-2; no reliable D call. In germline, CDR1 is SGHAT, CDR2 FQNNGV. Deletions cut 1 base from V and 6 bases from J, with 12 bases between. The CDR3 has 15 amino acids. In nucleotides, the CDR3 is TGTGCCAGCAGCTTAGCCGGTGATGGGGCCGGGGAGCTGTTTTTT. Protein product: CASSLAGDGAGELFF.

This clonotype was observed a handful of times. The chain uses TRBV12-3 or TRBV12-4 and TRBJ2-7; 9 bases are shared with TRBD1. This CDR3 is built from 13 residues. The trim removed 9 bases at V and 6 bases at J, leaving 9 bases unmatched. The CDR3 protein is CASRRTGVREQYF. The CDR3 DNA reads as TGTGCCAGTAGAAGGACAGGGGTTCGCGAGCAGTACTTC.

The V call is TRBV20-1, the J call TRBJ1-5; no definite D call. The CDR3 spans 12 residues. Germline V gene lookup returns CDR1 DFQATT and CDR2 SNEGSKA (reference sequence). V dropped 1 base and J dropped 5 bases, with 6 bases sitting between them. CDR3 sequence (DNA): TGCAGTGCTAGAGGTGGAGATCAGCCCCAGCATTTT. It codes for CSARGGDQPQHF.

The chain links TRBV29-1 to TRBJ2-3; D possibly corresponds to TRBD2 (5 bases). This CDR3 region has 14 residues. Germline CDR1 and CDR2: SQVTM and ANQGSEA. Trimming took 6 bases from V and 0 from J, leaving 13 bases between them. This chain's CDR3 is CSVRGLGSTDTQYF. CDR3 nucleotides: TGCAGCGTGCGAGGACTGGGTAGCACAGATACGCAGTATTTT.

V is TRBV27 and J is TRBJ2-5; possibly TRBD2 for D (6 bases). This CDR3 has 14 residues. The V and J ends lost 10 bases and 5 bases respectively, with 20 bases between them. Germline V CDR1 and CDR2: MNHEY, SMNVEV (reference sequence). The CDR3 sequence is CATLGGPLGETQYF. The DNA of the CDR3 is TGTGCCACGCTGGGAGGACCCCTGGGGGAGACCCAGTACTTC.

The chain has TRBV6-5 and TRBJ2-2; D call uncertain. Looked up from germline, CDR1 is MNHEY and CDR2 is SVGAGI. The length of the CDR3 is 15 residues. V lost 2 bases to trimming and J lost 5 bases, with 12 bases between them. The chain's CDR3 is CASSYPSTGTGELFF. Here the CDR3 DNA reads TGTGCCAGCAGTTACCCCAGCACTGGGACCGGGGAGCTGTTTTTT.

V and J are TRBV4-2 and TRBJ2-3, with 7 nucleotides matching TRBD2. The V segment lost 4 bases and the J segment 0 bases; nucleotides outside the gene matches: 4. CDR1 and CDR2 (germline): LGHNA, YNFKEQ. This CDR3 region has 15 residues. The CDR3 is CASSPWTSSTDTQYF. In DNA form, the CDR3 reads TGTGCCAGCAGCCCGTGGACTAGTAGCACAGATACGCAGTATTTT.

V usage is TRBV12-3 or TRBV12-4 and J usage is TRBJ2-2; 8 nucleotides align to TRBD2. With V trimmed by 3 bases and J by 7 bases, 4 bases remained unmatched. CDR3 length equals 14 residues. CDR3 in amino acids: CASSLGTRGGELFF. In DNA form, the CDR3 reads TGTGCCAGCAGTTTGGGGACTAGGGGCGGGGAGCTGTTTTTT.

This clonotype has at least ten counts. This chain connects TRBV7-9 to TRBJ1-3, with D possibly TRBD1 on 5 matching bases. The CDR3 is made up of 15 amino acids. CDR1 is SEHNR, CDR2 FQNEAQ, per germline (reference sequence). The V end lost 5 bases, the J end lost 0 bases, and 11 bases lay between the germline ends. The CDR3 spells CASSHHRHSGNTIYF. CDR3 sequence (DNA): TGTGCCAGCAGCCACCACAGGCACTCTGGAAACACCATATATTTT.

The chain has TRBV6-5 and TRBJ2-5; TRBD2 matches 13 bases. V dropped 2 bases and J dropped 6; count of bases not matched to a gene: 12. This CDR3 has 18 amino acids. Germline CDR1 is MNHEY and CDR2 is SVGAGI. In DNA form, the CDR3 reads TGTGCCAGCAGTTACACGAGTACCGGACTAGCGGGAGAAAAGACCCAGTACTTC. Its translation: CASSYTSTGLAGEKTQYF.

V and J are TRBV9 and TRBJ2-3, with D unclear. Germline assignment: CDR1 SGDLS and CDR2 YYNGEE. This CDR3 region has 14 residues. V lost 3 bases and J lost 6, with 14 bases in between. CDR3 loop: CASSGSGSADTQYF. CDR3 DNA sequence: TGTGCCAGCAGCGGCTCCGGGTCAGCGGATACGCAGTATTTT.

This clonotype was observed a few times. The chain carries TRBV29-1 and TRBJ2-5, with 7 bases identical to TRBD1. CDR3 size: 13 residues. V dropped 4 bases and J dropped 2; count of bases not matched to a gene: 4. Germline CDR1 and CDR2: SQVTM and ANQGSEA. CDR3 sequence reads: CSVGGRGQETQYF. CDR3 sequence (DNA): TGCAGCGTTGGGGGCAGGGGGCAAGAGACCCAGTACTTC.

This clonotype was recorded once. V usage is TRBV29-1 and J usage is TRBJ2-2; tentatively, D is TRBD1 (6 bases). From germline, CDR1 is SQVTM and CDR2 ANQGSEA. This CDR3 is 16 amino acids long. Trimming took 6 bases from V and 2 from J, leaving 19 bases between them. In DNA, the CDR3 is TGCAGCGTCCTCCCTAGGGGGAAAGCTAACACCGGGGAGCTGTTTTTT. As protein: CSVLPRGKANTGELFF.

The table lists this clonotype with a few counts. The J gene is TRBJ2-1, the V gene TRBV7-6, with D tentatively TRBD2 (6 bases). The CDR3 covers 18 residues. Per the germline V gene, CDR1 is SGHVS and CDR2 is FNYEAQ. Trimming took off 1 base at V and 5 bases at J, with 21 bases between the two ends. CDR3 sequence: CASSLVVAGGGGHNEQFF. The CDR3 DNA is TGTGCCAGCAGCTTAGTCGTGGCCGGCGGCGGAGGGCACAATGAGCAGTTCTTC. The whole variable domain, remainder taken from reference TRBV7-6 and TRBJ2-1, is GAGVSQSPRYKVTKRGQDVALRCDPISGHVSLYWYRQALGQGPEFLTYFNYEAQQDKSGLPNDRFSAERPEGSISTLTIQRTEQRDSAMYRCASSLVVAGGGGHNEQFFGPGTRLTVL.

The CDR3 protein is CASSSPRLANEQFF. The CDR3 DNA is TGTGCCAGCAGCTCGCCCAGACTAGCCAATGAGCAGTTCTTC. The V call is TRBV5-6, the J call TRBJ2-1; 7 bases agree with TRBD2. The CDR3 contains 14 residues. The J segment lost 6 bases and the V segment lost 3 bases, leaving 6 bases of the junction unmatched. CDR1 is SGHDT, CDR2 YYEEEE, per germline.

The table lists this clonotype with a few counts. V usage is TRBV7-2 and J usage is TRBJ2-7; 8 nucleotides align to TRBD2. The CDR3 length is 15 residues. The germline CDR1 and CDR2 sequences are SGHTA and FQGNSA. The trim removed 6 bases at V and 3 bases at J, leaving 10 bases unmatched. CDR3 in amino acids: CASRQGLDLLYEQYF. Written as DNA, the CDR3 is TGTGCCAGCAGACAGGGACTAGACTTACTCTACGAGCAGTACTTC.

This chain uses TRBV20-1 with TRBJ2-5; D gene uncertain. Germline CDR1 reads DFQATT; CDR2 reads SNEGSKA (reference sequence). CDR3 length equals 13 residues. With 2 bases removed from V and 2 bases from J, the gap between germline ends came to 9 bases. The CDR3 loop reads CSARHGVQETQYF. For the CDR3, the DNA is TGCAGTGCTAGACACGGCGTTCAAGAGACCCAGTACTTC.

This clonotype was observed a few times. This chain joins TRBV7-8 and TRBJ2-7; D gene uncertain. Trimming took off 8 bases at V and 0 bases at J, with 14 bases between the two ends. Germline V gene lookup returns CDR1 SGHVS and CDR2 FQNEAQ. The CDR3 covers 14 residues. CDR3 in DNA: TGTGCCAGCGGCCCGGCCTTCGCCTCCTACGAGCAGTACTTC. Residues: CASGPAFASYEQYF.

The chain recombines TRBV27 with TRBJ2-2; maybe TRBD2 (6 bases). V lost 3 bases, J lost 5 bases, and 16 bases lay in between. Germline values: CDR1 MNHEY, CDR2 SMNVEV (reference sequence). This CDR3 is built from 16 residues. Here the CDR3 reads CASSFPSGGATGELFF. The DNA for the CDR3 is TGTGCCAGCAGTTTTCCCAGTGGCGGGGCTACCGGGGAGCTGTTTTTT.

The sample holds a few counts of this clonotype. The CDR3 coding sequence is TGTGCCAGCAGTTACTCGAGGCGACAGAACTATGGCTACACCTTC. It is translated as CASSYSRRQNYGYTF. V and J are TRBV6-5 and TRBJ1-2, with D tentatively TRBD1 (5 bases). V dropped 0 bases and J dropped 2 bases, with 10 bases sitting between them. Germline CDR1 and CDR2: MNHEY and SVGAGI. This CDR3 contains 15 residues.

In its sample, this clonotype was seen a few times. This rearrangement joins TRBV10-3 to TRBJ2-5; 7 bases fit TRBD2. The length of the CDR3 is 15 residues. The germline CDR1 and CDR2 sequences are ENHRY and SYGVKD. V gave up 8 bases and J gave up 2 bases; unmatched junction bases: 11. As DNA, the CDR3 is TGTGCCATCTCCCCGTCGGGGGGACGGCAAGAGACCCAGTACTTC. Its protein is CAISPSGGRQETQYF.

The CDR3 sequence is CASSLRAGNYEQYF. Written as DNA, the CDR3 is TGTGCCAGCAGTTTAAGAGCGGGAAACTACGAGCAGTACTTC. The chain couples TRBV28 to TRBJ2-7, with TRBD2 identical over 7 bases. CDR1 and CDR2 from the germline V gene are MDHEN and SYDVKM. With 2 bases clipped from V and 3 bases from J, the junction kept 4 bases outside the gene matches. CDR3 length equals 14 residues.

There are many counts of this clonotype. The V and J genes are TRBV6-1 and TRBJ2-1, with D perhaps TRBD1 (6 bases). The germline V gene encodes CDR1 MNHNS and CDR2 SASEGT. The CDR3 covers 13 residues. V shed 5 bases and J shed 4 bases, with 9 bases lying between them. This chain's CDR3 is CASSPDRYNEQFF. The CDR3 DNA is TGTGCCAGCAGTCCGGACAGATACAATGAGCAGTTCTTC.

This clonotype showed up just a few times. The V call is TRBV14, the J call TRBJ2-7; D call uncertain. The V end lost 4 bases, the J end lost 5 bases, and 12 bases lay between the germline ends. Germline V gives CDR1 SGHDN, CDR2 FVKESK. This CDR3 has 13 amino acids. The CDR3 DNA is TGTGCCAGCAGCCCCATAAAGTGGAACGAGCAGTACTTC. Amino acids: CASSPIKWNEQYF.